The TCR beta chain described here comes from a study of T cell responses to AZD1222 COVID-19 vaccine (dated by TCRdb to the early 2020s). Some background on the complete study: TCR sequencing covered fewer than 250 trial participants: 207 given two doses of AZD1222 and 26 given two doses of MenACWY control vaccine. Enrollment into the trials was organized by age into subgroups of 18-55, 56-69 and 70-plus years, and those subgroups contained approximately 150, 30 and 60 TCR-sequenced participants, respectively.

According to the study, the label for this sample's time point signals: about 28 days (+/-7) after the second vaccine dose. Because spike-specific TCR depth and breadth did not differ between the two schedules, AZD1222 recipients who got a second dose at roughly 4 weeks were pooled with those who got a second dose at roughly 12 weeks. Vaccinee samples were obtained from the UK trials COV001 and COV002, which included a single-blind randomized controlled phase 2/3 trial of AZD1222 (ChAdOx1 nCoV-19) in healthy adults. For TCRbeta chain sequencing, PBMC samples from trial participants were taken at day 0 and at day 28 after the second dose. Including cysteine and phenylalanine, the CDR3 has 15 amino acids. Here the CDR3 DNA is all that survives: 45 bases in frame from base 1. Per the germline V gene, SGHTA is the CDR1 and FQGNSA is the CDR2. V gives up 5 bases and J gives up 1 base, and the segment between their germline ends measures 15 bases.

General conclusions and limits of the study: Participants were mostly white British and included more females than males, and it was suggested by the authors that clonal diversity may have been underestimated. After two AZD1222 doses, spike-specific TCR breadth and depth were significantly higher than at day 0 and than in MenACWY recipients. Vaccine-associated CD4 TCRs spanned the whole spike protein, with dominant responses in regions 160-218 and 743-854. Because no day 14 peak-response samples were available, repertoires were characterized only after the peak T cell response. The 56-69-year group was small, and its depth increase did not reach significance, likely because of low power. Epitopes outside the regions mutated in the B.1.351 and B.1.1.7 variants were reportedly recognized by nearly half of the unique spike-specific TCRs. Only five or six AZD1222 recipients were SARS-CoV-2 seropositive at baseline, limiting conclusions about previously exposed vaccinees.

The CDR3 regions of human TCRbeta chains were subjected to immunosequencing. As for the original processing: TCRs in the repertoires were compared against a reference library of SARS-CoV-2-specific TCRs that had been generated with the MIRA antigen-specificity platform. Breadth was defined as the fraction of unique TCRs that were SARS-CoV-2-associated. Depth was defined as the fraction of total T cells that were SARS-CoV-2-associated. Using the MIRA data, every spike-specific TCR was mapped to the spike region that the TCR reacted to and assigned to either a CD4 or a CD8 class. Log10-transformed breadth and depth values were compared by one-way ANOVA with Sidak's multiple comparisons tests. TCRdb carries this immuneACCESS record with in-frame sequences only. Its versions omit some clonotypes, under half of them owing to an unresolved V gene in the studies checked, with the rest unexplained. The DNA gave D and trimming, while V, J and clone size come from that table. The sample table holds some 96,000 clones, of which around 84% were seen once. The ten top clones hold 13% to 15% of the sample.

Details on this clone: The clone's antigen remains unknown. Base quality data are lacking; no much larger clone is found one base away.

This chain is built from TRBV7-2 and TRBJ2-7; the D gene remains uncertain. The material was peripheral blood, obtained 28 days after the second AZD1222 dose. The receptor comes from an adult who received the AZD1222 COVID-19 vaccine. The CDR3 reads as follows: CASSPFGGRSYEQYF. The sequenced DNA is TGTGCCAGCAGCCCATTCGGCGGCAGGTCCTACGAGCAGTACTTC.